The 11 T cell receptor beta chains listed next were all sequenced from one sample in a study of shared clonotypes between healthy human individuals (dated by TCRdb to 2020 to 2021). Libraries were built with the immunoSEQ multiplex PCR assay. Held by TCRdb, this immuneACCESS table contains in-frame sequences only and omits some clones. Under half of the omission traces to an unresolved V gene where checked; the cause of the rest is unknown. The sample yields approximately 2,300,000 clones; just under 95% were counted once. The ten biggest clones cover 0.37% of the sample. Sequenced input: naive CD4+ T cells from PBMCs. The cell subset or site label here, explained by the study, means: CD45RA+ positively selected. These receptors all stem from a man younger than 30 in good health. Some clones in this sample may be carry-over from other donors' samples.

With regard to this clone: Other DNA variants within this sample encode the same CDR3. The rearrangement links TRBV9 to TRBJ2-3; no clear D gene. V gave up 2 bases and J gave up 0 bases, with 7 bases separating them. CDR3 length: 14 amino acids. Germline V gene data show CDR1 as SGDLS and CDR2 as YYNGEE. The CDR3 DNA is TGTGCCAGCAGCGTGAGTGGGAGCACAGATACGCAGTATTTT. It codes for CASSVSGSTDTQYF.

CDR3 DNA: TGTGCCAGCAGTGCCTTCCCGGGACAGTTATTCGATAGCAATCAGCCCCAGCATTTT. Translation: CASSAFPGQLFDSNQPQHF. The chain carries TRBV6-1 and TRBJ1-5, with 7 bases that match TRBD1. CDR3 length: 19 amino acids. Germline loops: CDR1 MNHNS, CDR2 SASEGT. Trimming cost V 4 bases and J 0 bases; bases outside gene matches: 15.

This chain connects TRBV28 to TRBJ2-5; TRBD1 or TRBD2 may be the D gene (5 bases each). Germline V gene data show CDR1 as MDHEN and CDR2 as SYDVKM. The V end lost 7 bases, the J end lost 4 bases, and 22 bases lay between the germline ends. The CDR3 loop spans 16 amino acids. CDR3 region: CASTQARGKGRETQYF. CDR3 coding DNA: TGTGCCAGCACCCAGGCCCGGGGTAAGGGGAGAGAGACCCAGTACTTC.

This clone appeared a single time. The chain recombines TRBV5-4 with TRBJ2-2; D gene ambiguous. V dropped 0 bases and J dropped 6 bases, with 12 bases sitting between them. The length of the CDR3 is 15 residues. Germline CDR1 reads SGHNT; CDR2 reads YYREEE (reference sequence). CDR3: CASSLGGKWPGELFF. The CDR3 DNA is TGTGCCAGCAGCTTGGGGGGAAAATGGCCCGGGGAGCTGTTTTTT.

The chain carries TRBV7-2 and TRBJ2-5; possibly TRBD2 for D (6 bases). The CDR3 is 13 residues long. Germline values: CDR1 SGHTA, CDR2 FQGNSA. V lost 5 bases, J lost 4 bases, and 11 bases lay in between. CDR3 in amino acids: CASSVGRGETQYF. The CDR3 region has the DNA TGTGCCAGCAGCGTAGGGCGGGGAGAGACCCAGTACTTC.

This clone was counted a single time. V usage is TRBV7-6 and J usage is TRBJ2-3; D gene unclear. The CDR3 has 12 residues. V lost 4 bases and J lost 4, with 6 bases in between. Germline V gives CDR1 SGHVS, CDR2 FNYEAQ. CDR3 in amino acids: CASSSYADTQYF. Written as DNA, the CDR3 is TGTGCCAGCAGCTCCTATGCAGATACGCAGTATTTT. Using reference TRBV7-6 and TRBJ2-3 for the parts outside the CDR3, the full variable domain is GAGVSQSPRYKVTKRGQDVALRCDPISGHVSLYWYRQALGQGPEFLTYFNYEAQQDKSGLPNDRFSAERPEGSISTLTIQRTEQRDSAMYRCASSSYADTQYFGPGTRLTVL.

The chain joins TRBV5-1 to TRBJ2-5; 7 bases fit TRBD2. The trim removed 0 bases at V and 0 bases at J, leaving 5 bases unmatched. CDR1 and CDR2 from the germline V gene are SGHRS and YFSETQ. The CDR3 contains 16 residues. The CDR3 region has the DNA TGCGCCAGCAGCTTGGTTGGCGGGGGAAACCAAGAGACCCAGTACTTC. Amino acids: CASSLVGGGNQETQYF.

The V and J genes are TRBV4-1 and TRBJ2-1, with TRBD2 matching 7 bases. Germline CDR1 MGHRA, CDR2 YSYEKL. Trimming removed 1 base from V and 4 bases from J; junction bases left unmatched: 7. The CDR3 length is 16 residues. The DNA of the CDR3 is TGCGCCAGCAGCCAAGGCCTAGCGGACCAATACAATGAGCAGTTCTTC. Protein product: CASSQGLADQYNEQFF.

This chain joins TRBV7-9 and TRBJ2-7, with D unclear. CDR3 length equals 14 residues. Germline V lookup: CDR1 SEHNR, CDR2 FQNEAQ (reference sequence). Trimming took off 9 bases at V and 1 base at J, with 16 bases between the two ends. CDR3: CASRREQKSYEQYF. CDR3 DNA: TGTGCCAGTCGGCGTGAGCAGAAATCCTACGAGCAGTACTTC.

The V gene is TRBV19, the J gene TRBJ1-4, with a weak D call TRBD1 (5 bases). CDR3 length: 18 amino acids. CDR1 is LNHDA, CDR2 SQIVND, per germline (reference sequence). V lost 4 bases, J lost 0 bases, and 18 bases lay in between. The CDR3 region has the DNA TGTGCCAGTAGTAACCTCAGGGATTCCGGCGCAACTAATGAAAAACTGTTTTTT. Its translation: CASSNLRDSGATNEKLFF.

This clone was seen just once. The V call is TRBV14, the J call TRBJ1-1; a possible D gene is TRBD1 (5 bases). There are 12 residues in the CDR3. CDR1 and CDR2 from the germline V gene are SGHDN and FVKESK. V dropped 4 bases and J dropped 7 bases, with 10 bases sitting between them. In DNA form, the CDR3 reads TGTGCCAGCAGCCGCGCGGGGCATGAAGCTTTCTTT. Its protein is CASSRAGHEAFF.